These 28 T cell receptor beta chains were sequenced from one sample in a study of T cells in women clearing cervical HPV infection. Libraries were prepared by immunoSEQ multiplex PCR; TCRdb keeps only in-frame clonotypes and omits some of them. The specimen's table records approximately 44,000 clones. The specimen sequenced was blood buffy coat. The receptor source for this set is a woman aged 18 to 75 with a cervical HPV16 infection that either progressed to CIN3+ or cleared (not recorded which).

Notes on this clone: The read finishes 3 residues shy of the CDR3 end, and the germline J gene is used to complete it. The gene calls are TRBV7-3 and TRBJ2-2, with 8 bases identical to TRBD2. From germline, CDR1 is SGHTA and CDR2 FQGTGA. This CDR3 has 14 residues. The CDR3 sequence is CASSSVAGGEKLFF. Incomplete CDR3 DNA: TGTGCCAGCAGCTCCGTGGCGGGGGGTGAAAAG.

In regard to this clone: The CDR3 end lies 3 residues beyond the end of the read and is filled in from the germline J gene. V usage is TRBV18 and J usage is TRBJ1-1; D possibly corresponds to TRBD1 (6 bases). The CDR3 has 15 residues. V was pared by 2 bases and J by 1 base, with 11 bases between. In germline, CDR1 is KGHSH, CDR2 LQKENI. CDR3 sequence: CASSPTTTGNTEAFF. The sequenced CDR3 bases are TGTGCCAGCTCACCAACAACGACAGGGAACACTGAA.

Regarding this clone: The read ends 3 residues before the CDR3 terminus; that terminus is restored from the germline J gene. This chain uses TRBV19 with TRBJ2-3; D might be TRBD2 (5 bases). Germline CDR1 reads LNHDA; CDR2 reads SQIVND (reference sequence). The CDR3 totals 15 residues. The V end lost 3 bases, the J end lost 1 base, and 11 bases lay between the germline ends. CDR3 in amino acids: CASSIMGAGTDTQYF. Partial CDR3 DNA: TGTGCCAGTAGTATCATGGGAGCGGGCACAGATACG.

CDR3 amino acids: CASSSIAGTGANNEQFF. The CDR3 DNA, read in part, is TGTGCCAGCTCATCCATCGCCGGGACAGGGGCCAACAATGAG. The chain carries TRBV18 and TRBJ2-1; 10 bases map to TRBD1. The read is 3 residues too short to cover the CDR3 end, so that end is filled in from the germline J gene. In germline, CDR1 is KGHSH, CDR2 LQKENI. The CDR3 has 17 amino acids. V lost 5 bases, J lost 5 bases, and 12 bases stayed unmatched.

About this clone itself: The CDR3 end is not reached by the read, which stops 3 residues before it; the germline J gene fills it in. The chain links TRBV19 to TRBJ1-4; possible D gene TRBD1, 6 bases. Germline V CDR1 and CDR2: LNHDA, SQIVND (reference sequence). The V end lost 3 bases, the J end lost 0 bases, and 8 bases lay between the germline ends. CDR3 length: 15 amino acids. CDR3 DNA, as far as it was read: TGTGCCAGTAGTATGGCAGGGGCAACTAATGAAAAA. It codes for CASSMAGATNEK. In full, the CDR3 is CASSMAGATNEKLFF.

Points on this clone: The same CDR3 arises from other DNA sequences in this sample as well. The CDR3 here is CASSLGQGAGNTIYF. CDR3 bases read: TGTGCCAGCAGCTTGGGGCAGGGTGCTGGAAACACC. The gene calls are TRBV7-3 and TRBJ1-3, with TRBD1 as a possible D gene (5 bases). Read data end 3 residues before the CDR3 end; the end is taken from the germline J gene. From germline, CDR1 is SGHTA and CDR2 FQGTGA. The CDR3 totals 15 residues. V lost 3 bases, J lost 2 bases, and 11 bases lay in between.

In the case of this clone: The read stops 3 residues short of the end of the CDR3; the missing end is completed from the germline J gene. The V and J genes are TRBV7-3 and TRBJ2-5; TRBD2 might be the D (7 bases). Trimming took 4 bases from V and 4 from J, leaving 13 bases between them. The V gene's germline CDR1 is SGHTA and CDR2 FQGTGA. The CDR3 length is 14 residues. The CDR3 spells CASSSGGRGETQYF. CDR3 bases read: TGTGCCAGCAGCTCCGGGGGGCGCGGAGAGACC.

Concerning this clone: The read stops 3 residues short of the end of the CDR3; the missing end is completed from the germline J gene. The rearrangement links TRBV7-9 to TRBJ1-1, with D unresolved. CDR1 SEHNR and CDR2 FQNEAQ come from the germline V gene (reference sequence). The CDR3 is 12 residues long. Trimming took 0 bases from V and 4 from J, leaving 3 bases between them. The CDR3 bases that were read are TGTGCCAGCAGCTTAGCCGTCACTGAA. The encoded protein is CASSLAVTE. The full CDR3 protein reads CASSLAVTEAFF. The whole variable domain, remainder taken from reference TRBV7-9 and TRBJ1-1, is DTGVSQNPRHKITKRGQNVTFRCDPISEHNRLYWYRQTLGQGPEFLTYFQNEAQLEKSRLLSDRFSAERPKGSFSTLEIQRTEQGDSAMYLCASSLAVTEAFFGQGTRLTVV.

Details on this clone: Read coverage stops 3 residues before the CDR3 terminus; the germline J gene supplies the remainder. V usage is TRBV20-1 and J usage is TRBJ1-5; 10 positions match TRBD1. The germline V gene encodes CDR1 DFQATT and CDR2 SNEGSKA (reference sequence). This CDR3 has 15 residues. Germline trimming cut 3 bases from V and 3 bases from J; bases unmatched to any gene: 5. The CDR3 loop is CSASSGTGDNQPQHF. The covered CDR3 bases are TGCAGTGCTAGTTCCGGGACAGGGGACAATCAGCCC.

As for this clone: The read is 3 residues too short to cover the CDR3 end, so that end is filled in from the germline J gene. The chain employs TRBV14 and TRBJ2-7, with D possibly matching TRBD2 (5 bases). Per germline, CDR1 SGHDN and CDR2 FVKESK. The CDR3 sequence is 16 residues long. The V end lost 0 bases, the J end lost 2 bases, and 14 bases lay between the germline ends. The CDR3 is CASSQDSGFSPYEQYF. The sequenced part of the CDR3 DNA is TGTGCCAGCAGCCAAGATTCGGGGTTTAGCCCCTACGAG.

On this clone itself: The CDR3 is cut off 3 residues early in the read; its end comes from the germline J gene. The chain recombines TRBV29-1 with TRBJ1-2, with D possibly TRBD1 on 5 matching bases. Germline values: CDR1 SQVTM, CDR2 ANQGSEA. There are 12 residues in the CDR3. The DNA read from the CDR3 is TGCAGCGTTCTCGAGGGGCTGGGGGGC. Protein product: CSVLEGLGG. In full, the CDR3 is CSVLEGLGGYTF.

About this clone itself: With the read ending 3 residues before the CDR3 end, the germline J gene is used to fill in that end. V and J are TRBV19 and TRBJ1-5; 8 nucleotides agree with TRBD1. CDR1 and CDR2 from the germline V gene are LNHDA and SQIVND (reference sequence). The CDR3 has 15 residues. V lost 5 bases and J lost 4; bases outside the gene matches: 7. The CDR3 sequence is CASSPTGAGNQPQHF. Partial CDR3 DNA: TGTGCCAGTAGTCCGACAGGGGCAGGTAATCAGCCC.

As for this clone: Read data end 3 residues before the CDR3 end; the end is taken from the germline J gene. J is TRBJ2-7 and V is TRBV2; TRBD1 matches 7 bases. CDR3 length: 15 residues. The germline V gene has CDR1 SNHLY and CDR2 FYNNEI. Trimming at V came to 8 bases and at J to 2 bases, leaving 12 bases not matched to a gene. The CDR3 is CASGGGGQDAYEQYF. CDR3 DNA (partial): TGTGCCAGCGGGGGTGGAGGACAGGACGCCTACGAG.

As to this clone: The read finishes 3 residues shy of the CDR3 end, and the germline J gene is used to complete it. The V call is TRBV20-1, the J call TRBJ1-1; 8 bases line up with TRBD1. This CDR3 has 14 amino acids. Germline values: CDR1 DFQATT, CDR2 SNEGSKA (reference sequence). CDR3 DNA, as far as it was read: TGCAGTGCTAAATCAGGGGGCGCATTAGCCGAA. Encoded protein: CSAKSGGALAE. From start to end, the CDR3 is CSAKSGGALAEAFF.

Details on this clone: Sequencing ends 3 residues short of the CDR3 end; the germline J gene provides the rest. This chain links TRBV7-3 with TRBJ2-5, with 10 positions matching TRBD1. This CDR3 has 16 residues. Germline values: CDR1 SGHTA, CDR2 FQGTGA. V lost 4 bases, J lost 4 bases, and 9 bases stayed unmatched. The CDR3 sequence is CASSSNPGQGRETQYF. The DNA read from the CDR3 is TGTGCCAGCAGCTCCAACCCGGGACAGGGGAGAGAGACC.

In the case of this clone: The read comes to an end 3 residues before the CDR3 does, leaving the germline J gene to fill in the end. The chain is built from TRBV11-2 and TRBJ1-1; D is unresolved. With 1 base removed from V and 4 bases from J, the gap between germline ends came to 7 bases. CDR3 length equals 13 residues. In germline, CDR1 is SGHAT, CDR2 FQNNGV. The CDR3 spells CASSLVRGTEAFF. The sequenced part of the CDR3 DNA is TGTGCCAGCAGCTTAGTCCGGGGCACTGAA. Full variable domain (missing parts from reference TRBV11-2 and TRBJ1-1): EAGVAQSPRYKIIEKRQSVAFWCNPISGHATLYWYQQILGQGPKLLIQFQNNGVVDDSQLPKDRFSAERLKGVDSTLKIQPAKLEDSAVYLCASSLVRGTEAFFGQGTRLTVV.

Details on this clone: Read data end 3 residues before the CDR3 end; the end is taken from the germline J gene. The V gene is TRBV2, the J gene TRBJ1-2; 7 bases map to TRBD1. The CDR3 length is 13 residues. Germline CDR1 and CDR2: SNHLY and FYNNEI. The CDR3 bases that were read are TGTGCCAGCAGTGTGAAAGAGGGGGCGGGC. As protein: CASSVKEGAG. The full CDR3 protein reads CASSVKEGAGYTF.

Concerning this clone: The CDR3 is cut off 3 residues early in the read; its end comes from the germline J gene. This rearrangement joins TRBV5-4 to TRBJ2-7; a weak D match, TRBD2 (6 bases). Germline CDR1 is SGHNT and CDR2 is YYREEE (reference sequence). Trimming cost V 7 bases and J 2 bases, with 16 bases left between them. The CDR3 spans 14 residues. The DNA read from the CDR3 is TGTGCCAGCTCCCGAGCGGGTCTAGCCTACGAG. Translated: CASSRAGLAYE. The full CDR3 protein is CASSRAGLAYEQYF.

Details on this clone: The read terminates 3 residues before the CDR3 end, so the remaining end is supplied by the germline J gene. The chain employs TRBV6-1 and TRBJ1-2, with TRBD1 as a possible D gene (6 bases). From germline, CDR1 is MNHNS and CDR2 SASEGT. The CDR3 length is 15 residues. Incomplete CDR3 DNA: TGTGCCAGCAGTGAAGCGGGGGGGCTAAGCGAGAGC. Translating gives CASSEAGGLSES. In full, the CDR3 reads CASSEAGGLSESYTF.

As to this clone: The read comes to an end 3 residues before the CDR3 does, leaving the germline J gene to fill in the end. V gene TRBV5-6 combines with J gene TRBJ1-5; the D gene is possibly TRBD1 (5 bases). The germline gives CDR1 SGHDT, CDR2 YYEEEE. Trimming removed 2 bases at V and 7 bases at J, with 16 bases between. This CDR3 is 15 amino acids long. The CDR3 loop is CASSLKGPTGQPQHF. The DNA read from the CDR3 is TGTGCCAGCAGCTTAAAGGGTCCAACAGGCCAGCCC.

This CDR3 is CASSARDRGLLAPQHF. The DNA read from the CDR3 is TGTGCCAGCAGTGCCCGGGACAGGGGGCTTTTGGCGCCC. The chain uses TRBV6-1 and TRBJ1-5; 12 nucleotides match TRBD1. With the read ending 3 residues before the CDR3 end, the germline J gene is used to fill in that end. The CDR3 sequence is 16 residues long. V lost 4 bases to trimming and J lost 9 bases; unmatched junction nucleotides: 10. CDR1 MNHNS and CDR2 SASEGT come from the germline V gene.

Of note for this clone: Germline is not matched at one junction end, which may reflect a read error. The read ends 3 residues before the CDR3 terminus; that terminus is restored from the germline J gene. V usage is TRBV20-1 and J usage is TRBJ2-3; 10 bases agree with TRBD2. CDR1 is DFQATT, CDR2 SNEGSKA, per germline (reference sequence). This CDR3 spans 14 amino acids. The CDR3 region is CSARAGGSTDTQYF. The CDR3 bases that were read are TGCAGTGCCAGAGCGGGGGGGAGCACAGATACG.

Comment on this clone: The read ends 3 residues before the CDR3 terminus; that terminus is restored from the germline J gene. The chain recombines TRBV6-1 with TRBJ2-4; D is possibly TRBD2 (6 bases). CDR1 is MNHNS, CDR2 SASEGT, per germline. This CDR3 contains 14 residues. Trimming took off 3 bases at V and 3 bases at J, with 9 bases between the two ends. The CDR3 bases that were read are TGTGCCAGCAGTGATGTGGGGGGCAAAAACATT. It specifies CASSDVGGKNI. The complete CDR3 sequence is CASSDVGGKNIQYF.

With regard to this clone: The read ends 3 residues early relative to the CDR3; the germline J gene fills the gap. The chain is built from TRBV7-3 and TRBJ2-3, with TRBD1 identical over 7 bases. In germline, CDR1 is SGHTA, CDR2 FQGTGA. With 5 bases clipped from V and 5 bases from J, the junction kept 7 bases outside the gene matches. The CDR3 contains 14 residues. The sequenced CDR3 bases are TGTGCCAGCAGCCCCCGGACAGGCGGAGATACG. It is translated as CASSPRTGGDT. In full, the CDR3 is CASSPRTGGDTQYF.

Regarding this clone: The observed sequence ends 3 residues before the CDR3 terminus, with the missing tail filled in from the germline J gene. V usage is TRBV20-1 and J usage is TRBJ1-4; D is possibly TRBD1 (5 bases). CDR3 length: 15 amino acids. Germline CDR1 and CDR2: DFQATT and SNEGSKA (reference sequence). V was cut by 5 bases and J by 8 bases, with 21 bases left in between. The part of the CDR3 DNA that was read is TGCAGTGCTCCTAGACCTAGAGGGGTTGAAGAAAAA. It specifies CSAPRPRGVEEK. The whole CDR3 is CSAPRPRGVEEKLFF.

Comment on this clone: The read gets to within 3 residues of the CDR3 end, and the germline J gene fills in the rest. V usage is TRBV29-1 and J usage is TRBJ2-1; tentative D call: TRBD1 (5 bases). Trimming stripped 6 bases from V and 0 bases from J, with 9 bases between. CDR3 length equals 13 residues. CDR1 is SQVTM and CDR2 is ANQGSEA in the germline V gene. CDR3 residues: CSVTRGSYNEQFF. CDR3 DNA, as far as it was read: TGCAGCGTAACAAGGGGCTCCTACAATGAG.

A note on this clone: The read ends 3 residues shy of where the CDR3 ends; the end is completed using the germline J gene. The chain uses TRBV19 and TRBJ1-2; possibly TRBD1 for D (5 bases). CDR1 and CDR2 (germline): LNHDA, SQIVND (reference sequence). Trimming removed 3 bases from V and 2 bases from J, with 13 bases in between. This CDR3 spans 15 amino acids. CDR3 bases read: TGTGCCAGTAGTATTGGTAGACAGATCAACTATGGC. It translates to CASSIGRQINYG. The entire CDR3 protein is CASSIGRQINYGYTF.

Details on this clone: The read ends 3 residues before the CDR3 terminus; that terminus is restored from the germline J gene. The chain uses TRBV7-9 and TRBJ1-2, with unresolved D. From germline, CDR1 is SEHNR and CDR2 FQNEAQ (reference sequence). V lost 2 bases, J lost 2 bases, and 9 bases lay in between. The CDR3 extends over 14 amino acids. CDR3 DNA, as far as it was read: TGTGCCAGCAGCTTACAGACATACAACTATGGC. Its translation: CASSLQTYNYG. The full CDR3 protein reads CASSLQTYNYGYTF.